This TCR beta chain was recovered during a study of blood T cell repertoires in COVID-19. Clones were sequenced by immunoSEQ multiplex PCR, and TCRdb holds only the in-frame ones, with some missing. The sample records about 170,000 clones, more than 65% being singletons. V was cut by 6 bases and J by 7 bases, with 21 bases left in between. The CDR3 consists of 15 residues. Germline lookup yields CDR1 SGHTA and CDR2 FQGNSA. This TCR came from a man between 65 and 79 years old with active or convalescent COVID-19. The sample taken for sequencing was peripheral blood. V usage is TRBV7-2 and J usage is TRBJ1-1; the D gene is possibly TRBD1 (6 bases). CDR3 sequence (DNA): TGTGCCAGCAGATCCATGACCACCAGGGGTGTTGAAGCTTTCTTT. Translated: CASRSMTTRGVEAFF.